These 25 T cell receptor beta chains came from one sample sequenced in a study of CD8 T cells in Susac syndrome. Random hexamers were used to reverse transcribe about 0.5 to 1 ug of RNA. TCRdb ran MiXCR on the immunoSEQ multiplex PCR reads and lists one entry per CDR3 protein. The profile shows about 130,000 distinct CDR3 sequences, about 95% of them singletons. Sequencing was done on a sample of CD4+ T cells from PBMCs. These receptor sequences come from a human donor in good health.

This clonotype was observed once. The V call is TRBV29-1, the J call TRBJ1-5; no clear D. Trimming cost V 7 bases and J 0 bases, with 13 bases left between them. CDR1 is SQVTM, CDR2 ANQGSEA, per germline. The CDR3 has 14 residues. The CDR3 sequence is CSAKSGGSNQPQHF. The CDR3 region has the DNA TGCAGCGCAAAATCGGGTGGTAGCAATCAGCCCCAGCATTTT.

This clonotype was seen once. The genes are TRBV4-1 and TRBJ1-5; D call uncertain. V was shortened by 0 bases and J by 1 base, with 10 bases between the two germline ends. Germline V CDR1 and CDR2: MGHRA, YSYEKL. This CDR3 comprises 16 residues. The DNA for the CDR3 is TGCGCCAGCAGCCAAGATAAGGCAGGAAGCAATCAGCCCCAGCATTTT. Protein sequence: CASSQDKAGSNQPQHF.

The CDR3 sequence: CASPKPPGWDSQTLGNEQFF. The CDR3 bases are TGCGCCAGCCCTAAACCCCCCGGTTGGGACAGCCAGACCTTAGGAAATGAGCAGTTCTTC. The chain joins TRBV23-1 to TRBJ2-1; TRBD1 matches 7 bases. TRBV23-1 is sorted into the ORF group, with uncertain function. CDR3 length: 20 residues. The trim removed 8 bases at V and 7 bases at J, leaving 29 bases unmatched.

J is TRBJ2-5 and V is TRBV29-1; either TRBD1 or TRBD2 may supply D (6 bases each). Looked up from germline, CDR1 is SQVTM and CDR2 is ANQGSEA. This CDR3 comprises 12 residues. V was shortened by 4 bases and J by 5 bases, with 11 bases between the two germline ends. The CDR3 sequence is CSVADSGETQYF. The DNA for the CDR3 is TGCAGCGTTGCGGACAGCGGGGAGACCCAGTACTTC.

The genes are TRBV6-6 and TRBJ2-4, with unresolved D. This CDR3 comprises 16 residues. Germline V CDR1 and CDR2: MNHNY, SVGAGI (reference sequence). Trimming shortened V by 2 bases and J by 1 base, and 12 bases separated the two germline ends. As DNA, the CDR3 is TGTGCCAGCAGTTACGTCGGGTCCGGGGCCAAAAACATTCAGTACTTC. This encodes CASSYVGSGAKNIQYF.

The CDR3 loop reads CASSQGISNQPQHF. The CDR3 region has the DNA TGTGCCAGCAGCCAAGGTATTAGCAATCAGCCCCAGCATTTT. The chain couples TRBV3-1 to TRBJ1-5; the D is unclear. Germline loops: CDR1 LGHDT, CDR2 YNNKEL (reference sequence). Trimming pared 1 base from V and 0 bases from J, leaving 4 bases between. The CDR3 has 14 amino acids.

This clonotype was seen a single time. The chain uses TRBV29-1 and TRBJ1-1; the match to TRBD1 covers 11 bases. The germline gives CDR1 SQVTM, CDR2 ANQGSEA. The CDR3 is made up of 13 amino acids. The V gene end was trimmed by 7 bases and the J gene end by 5 bases; junction bases not matched to a gene: 6. CDR3: CSGQGTGGTEAFF. CDR3 nucleotide sequence: TGCAGCGGTCAAGGGACAGGGGGGACTGAAGCTTTCTTT.

This chain uses TRBV12-3 or TRBV12-4 with TRBJ2-7, with D perhaps assigned TRBD1 or TRBD2 (5 bases each). The CDR3 runs 14 residues. V was clipped by 7 bases and J by 3 bases, with 16 bases between them. CDR3 coding DNA: TGTGCCAGCACCCCTCATGATGGGGGCTACGAGCAGTACTTC. It codes for CASTPHDGGYEQYF.

The gene calls are TRBV4-1 and TRBJ2-7, with D unclear. Germline V gene data show CDR1 as MGHRA and CDR2 as YSYEKL. V was trimmed by 1 base and J by 5 bases, leaving 6 bases between them. The CDR3 loop spans 12 amino acids. The CDR3 is CASSQVMDEQYF. For the CDR3, the DNA is TGCGCCAGCAGCCAAGTGATGGACGAGCAGTACTTC.

This rearrangement joins TRBV10-3 to TRBJ2-7; D is uncertain. The CDR3 totals 15 residues. The V gene lost 8 bases and the J gene lost 0 bases, with 17 bases spanning the gap. Germline CDR1 reads ENHRY; CDR2 reads SYGVKD. The CDR3, as DNA: TGTGCCATCGGGAAGATTATGGGTGTCTCCTACGAGCAGTACTTC. This translates into CAIGKIMGVSYEQYF.

The chain has TRBV5-1 and TRBJ1-1; no clear D gene. CDR1 and CDR2 from the germline V gene are SGHRS and YFSETQ. This CDR3 comprises 14 residues. V lost 4 bases to trimming and J lost 5 bases, with 15 bases between them. The chain's CDR3 is CASSIGPLMTEAFF. The CDR3 DNA reads TGCGCCAGCAGCATCGGACCGCTGATGACTGAAGCTTTCTTT.

This chain connects TRBV20-1 to TRBJ2-5; D possibly corresponds to TRBD1 (5 bases). The CDR3 is made up of 13 amino acids. CDR1 and CDR2 (germline): DFQATT, SNEGSKA (reference sequence). CDR3 sequence: CSSPHRPQETQYF. CDR3 in DNA: TGCAGCTCCCCCCACAGGCCCCAAGAGACCCAGTACTTC.

The CDR3 loop reads CASSSQGANEQYF. The CDR3 DNA reads TGTGCCAGCAGCTCACAGGGGGCGAACGAGCAGTACTTC. The V call is TRBV5-4, the J call TRBJ2-7, with 9 bases matching TRBD1. Germline loops: CDR1 SGHNT, CDR2 YYREEE (reference sequence). The CDR3 loop spans 13 amino acids. V lost 3 bases and J lost 5; bases outside the gene matches: 3. The whole variable domain, remainder taken from reference TRBV5-4 and TRBJ2-7, is ETGVTQSPTHLIKTRGQQVTLRCSSQSGHNTVSWYQQALGQGPQFIFQYYREEENGRGNFPPRFSGLQFPNYSSELNVNALELDDSALYLCASSSQGANEQYFGPGTRLTVT.

The chain joins TRBV27 to TRBJ2-7; TRBD1 might be the D (5 bases). Trimming took 3 bases from V and 5 from J, leaving 11 bases between them. The CDR3 spans 13 residues. Germline V gives CDR1 MNHEY, CDR2 SMNVEV (reference sequence). The CDR3 is CASSFQGKNEQYF. Written as DNA, the CDR3 is TGTGCCAGCAGTTTTCAGGGAAAGAACGAGCAGTACTTC.

CDR3 residues: CASSLAREQETQYF. The CDR3 DNA sequence: TGTGCCAGCAGCTTGGCCAGGGAGCAAGAGACCCAGTACTTC. The V gene is TRBV5-4, the J gene TRBJ2-5, with D possibly being TRBD1 or TRBD2 (5 bases each). With 0 bases removed from V and 2 bases from J, the gap between germline ends came to 8 bases. The CDR3 has 14 residues. Germline CDR1 and CDR2: SGHNT and YYREEE (reference sequence). Full variable domain (outside the CDR3, taken from reference TRBV5-4 and TRBJ2-5): ETGVTQSPTHLIKTRGQQVTLRCSSQSGHNTVSWYQQALGQGPQFIFQYYREEENGRGNFPPRFSGLQFPNYSSELNVNALELDDSALYLCASSLAREQETQYFGPGTRLLVL.

The chain is built from TRBV29-1 and TRBJ2-2; 10 nucleotides match TRBD2. Trimming took 1 base from V and 2 from J; bases not matched to a gene: 4. Germline V gene data show CDR1 as SQVTM and CDR2 as ANQGSEA. This CDR3 spans 16 amino acids. The CDR3 nucleotides are TGCAGCGTTGAAGGCCTAGCGGGAGCCAACACCGGGGAGCTGTTTTTT. This sequence encodes CSVEGLAGANTGELFF.

The chain couples TRBV12-3 or TRBV12-4 to TRBJ2-7; D not resolved. Trimming removed 5 bases at V and 3 bases at J, with 8 bases between. The CDR3 contains 12 residues. The CDR3 sequence is CASSTDGYEQYF. The CDR3 nucleotides read TGTGCCAGCAGTACCGACGGCTACGAGCAGTACTTC.

The chain recombines TRBV5-1 with TRBJ1-1; possibly TRBD1 for D (5 bases). Germline CDR1 reads SGHRS; CDR2 reads YFSETQ. The CDR3 spans 15 residues. Trimming took 4 bases from V and 0 from J, leaving 13 bases between them. The CDR3 region has the DNA TGCGCCAGCAGCGAACAAACAGGCGTGAACACTGAAGCTTTCTTT. Translating it yields CASSEQTGVNTEAFF.

The sample holds one count of this clonotype. The junction and the germline gene differ at one end; a read error may be behind it. This chain uses TRBV29-1 with TRBJ2-2; 12 positions agree with TRBD2. The CDR3 is made up of 14 amino acids. Per germline, CDR1 SQVTM and CDR2 ANQGSEA. CDR3 residues: CASGRALAAGELFF. The DNA for the CDR3 is TGTGCTAGCGGGAGGGCCTTAGCTGCCGGGGAGCTGTTTTTT.

CDR3 DNA sequence: TGCAGTGCCAGACCCGACAGGGGTGGAAACATTCAGTACTTC. Encoded protein: CSARPDRGGNIQYF. The chain employs TRBV20-1 and TRBJ2-4; TRBD1 matches 8 bases. Germline lookup yields CDR1 DFQATT and CDR2 SNEGSKA (reference sequence). Trimming at V came to 6 bases and at J to 6 bases, leaving 10 bases not matched to a gene. The CDR3 spans 14 residues.

V and J are TRBV3-1 and TRBJ1-1, with no clear D. CDR1 is LGHDT and CDR2 is YNNKEL in the germline V gene (reference sequence). The CDR3 sequence is 13 residues long. The germline V and J ends were trimmed by 3 bases and 4 bases, with 9 bases remaining between them. The CDR3 sequence: CASSQGYGTEAFF. The CDR3, as DNA: TGTGCCAGCAGCCAGGGGTACGGCACTGAAGCTTTCTTT.

The chain is built from TRBV5-1 and TRBJ2-7, with D possibly being TRBD1 (6 bases). The CDR3 extends over 15 amino acids. Germline values: CDR1 SGHRS, CDR2 YFSETQ. Trimming removed 2 bases at V and 3 bases at J, with 15 bases between. The CDR3 loop is CASSFFTGTDYEQYF. The CDR3 nucleotides are TGCGCCAGCAGCTTCTTTACAGGGACCGACTACGAGCAGTACTTC.

This clonotype was seen only once. The CDR3 sequence: CASRLGQGVGNEQFF. The CDR3 DNA follows: TGTGCCAGCAGACTAGGACAGGGGGTGGGCAATGAGCAGTTCTTC. The rearrangement links TRBV2 to TRBJ2-1; 10 bases agree with TRBD1. The CDR3 totals 15 residues. V gave up 6 bases and J gave up 6 bases; unmatched junction bases: 8. Germline V gene sequence: CDR1 SNHLY, CDR2 FYNNEI.

J is TRBJ1-1 and V is TRBV18, with 7 bases matching TRBD1. The CDR3 has 14 residues. V gave up 4 bases and J gave up 4 bases; unmatched junction bases: 6. Germline-derived CDR1 and CDR2 are KGHSH and LQKENI. CDR3 coding DNA: TGTGCCAGCTCACTAGGACAGGAGGTCACTGAAGCTTTCTTT. This codes for CASSLGQEVTEAFF.

The chain couples TRBV5-1 to TRBJ2-4; D is tentatively TRBD1 or TRBD2 (5 bases each). The CDR3 is 14 residues long. Germline CDR1 reads SGHRS; CDR2 reads YFSETQ. Trimming removed 4 bases from V and 5 bases from J, with 13 bases in between. CDR3 sequence: CASSVGERQNIQYF. The CDR3 DNA follows: TGCGCCAGCAGCGTGGGGGAGAGGCAAAACATTCAGTACTTC.